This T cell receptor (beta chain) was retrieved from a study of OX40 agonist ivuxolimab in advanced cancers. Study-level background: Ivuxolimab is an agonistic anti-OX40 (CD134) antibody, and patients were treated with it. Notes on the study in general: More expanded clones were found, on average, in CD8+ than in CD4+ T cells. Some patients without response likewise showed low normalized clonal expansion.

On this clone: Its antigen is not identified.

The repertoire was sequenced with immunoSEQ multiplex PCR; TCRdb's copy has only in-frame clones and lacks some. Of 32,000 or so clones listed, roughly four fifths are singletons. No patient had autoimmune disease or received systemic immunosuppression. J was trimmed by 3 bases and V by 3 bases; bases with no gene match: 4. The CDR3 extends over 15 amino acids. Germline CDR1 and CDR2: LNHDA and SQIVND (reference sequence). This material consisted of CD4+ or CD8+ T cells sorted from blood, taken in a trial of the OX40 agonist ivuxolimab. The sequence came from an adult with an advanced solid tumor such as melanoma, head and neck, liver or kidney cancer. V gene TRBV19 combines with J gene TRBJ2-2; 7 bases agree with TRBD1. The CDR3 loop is CASSMQGDHTGELFF. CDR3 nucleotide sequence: TGTGCCAGTAGTATGCAGGGGGATCACACCGGGGAGCTGTTTTTT. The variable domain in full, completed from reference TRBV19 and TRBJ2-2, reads DGGITQSPKYLFRKEGQNVTLSCEQNLNHDAMYWYRQDPGQGLRLIYYSQIVNDFQKGDIAEGYSVSREKKESFPLTVTSAQKNPTAFYLCASSMQGDHTGELFFGEGSRLTVL.